Following are 17 T cell receptor beta chains from one sample sequenced in a study of preoperative IRX-2 immunotherapy in early breast cancer. The sample's treatment: preoperative locoregional IRX-2 cytokine immunotherapy. TCRdb's table, derived via immunoSEQ multiplex PCR, lists solely in-frame clones and lacks some. The sample gives roughly 42,000 clones, approximately 75% of which show up once; approximately 1.1% is in the top ten. The sequenced sample was tumor tissue, obtained after IRX-2 immunotherapy. These receptors were taken from a human donor with breast cancer.

V and J are TRBV11-3 and TRBJ2-3; D is possibly TRBD1 (5 bases). V lost 3 bases to trimming and J lost 0 bases, with 13 bases between them. CDR3 length: 16 amino acids. The germline CDR1 and CDR2 sequences are SGHNT and YENEEA. The CDR3 bases are TGTGCCAGCAGCTTGTTCTGGGGCCGTAGCACAGATACGCAGTATTTT. It is translated as CASSLFWGRSTDTQYF.

This rearrangement joins TRBV7-1 to TRBJ2-5, with D possibly TRBD1 on 7 matching bases. TRBV7-1 is marked as an open reading frame, function uncertain. This CDR3 is built from 14 residues. V was cut by 7 bases and J by 5 bases, with 17 bases left in between. Written as DNA, the CDR3 is TGTGCCAGCACCGCGTCAGGGGGGCGGGAGACCCAGTACTTC. This encodes CASTASGGRETQYF.

The chain combines TRBV29-1 with TRBJ2-1; D possibly corresponds to TRBD1 (6 bases). Trimming cost V 4 bases and J 12 bases, with 19 bases left between them. Per germline, CDR1 SQVTM and CDR2 ANQGSEA. There are 13 residues in the CDR3. DNA for the CDR3: TGCAGCGTTGTCGACACAGGGTTTGGGGCGCAGTTCTTC. This encodes CSVVDTGFGAQFF.

V and J are TRBV6-8 and TRBJ1-2; 7 bases align to TRBD1. The V gene end was trimmed by 5 bases and the J gene end by 4 bases; junction bases not matched to a gene: 7. Germline-derived CDR1 and CDR2 are MNHGY and SAAAGT. The CDR3 is made up of 14 amino acids. The CDR3 is CASSDRDESYGYTF. In DNA form, the CDR3 reads TGTGCCAGCAGTGACAGGGACGAGAGCTATGGCTACACCTTC.

V gene TRBV18 combines with J gene TRBJ1-5; D not certain. CDR3 length: 13 residues. V was shortened by 3 bases and J by 9 bases, with 12 bases between the two germline ends. The V gene's germline CDR1 is KGHSH and CDR2 LQKENI. The chain's CDR3 is CASSPGPSGPQHF. The CDR3 bases are TGTGCCAGCTCACCCGGGCCCTCGGGGCCCCAGCATTTT.

The V and J genes are TRBV1 and TRBJ2-7; TRBD2 was called by the table and not checked on the DNA. TRBV1 is a known pseudogene. This CDR3 comprises 18 residues. The CDR3 loop reads CASSQRLPGLAGAYEQYF. DNA for the CDR3: TGCGCCAGCAGCCAAAGATTGCCGGGGCTAGCGGGAGCCTACGAGCAGTACTTC.

The chain has TRBV6-8 and TRBJ1-2; TRBD1 aligns across 10 bases. CDR3 length: 13 amino acids. The germline CDR1 and CDR2 sequences are MNHGY and SAAAGT. V lost 3 bases, J lost 10 bases, and 5 bases stayed unmatched. CDR3 DNA: TGTGCCAGCAGTTATCCCGGGACAGGGGACTACACCTTC. Protein: CASSYPGTGDYTF.

The V gene is TRBV19, the J gene TRBJ2-4, with TRBD2 identical over 7 bases. V shed 6 bases, J shed 6 bases, and the junction held 14 bases outside the gene matches. The germline CDR1 and CDR2 sequences are LNHDA and SQIVND (reference sequence). This CDR3 is built from 16 residues. Here the CDR3 DNA reads TGTGCCAGTAGGAAACTAGGGACTACAGGAGGAAACATTCAGTACTTC. Translated, it gives CASRKLGTTGGNIQYF.

This rearrangement joins TRBV6-4 to TRBJ2-7, with TRBD1 matching over 12 bases. The CDR3 spans 12 residues. The trim removed 10 bases at V and 6 bases at J, leaving 4 bases unmatched. Germline V gene sequence: CDR1 MRHNA, CDR2 SNTAGT. CDR3: CATGTGGVEQYF. The DNA for the CDR3 is TGTGCCACCGGGACAGGGGGCGTCGAGCAGTACTTC.

The V gene is TRBV6-8, the J gene TRBJ2-3, with TRBD2 identical over 9 bases. This CDR3 region has 15 residues. CDR1 MNHGY and CDR2 SAAAGT come from the germline V gene. V shed 5 bases and J 2 bases; nucleotides not matched to a gene: 5. This CDR3 reads CASSDAGGNTDTQYF. The CDR3 DNA is TGTGCCAGCAGTGATGCGGGGGGGAACACAGATACGCAGTATTTT.

V usage is TRBV7-7 and J usage is TRBJ1-3; 7 bases map to TRBD1. Germline CDR1 SSHAT, CDR2 FNYEAQ (reference sequence). With 3 bases clipped from V and 8 bases from J, the junction kept 7 bases outside the gene matches. The CDR3 spans 14 residues. CDR3 protein: CASSFGQARDTIYF. CDR3 DNA: TGTGCCAGCAGCTTCGGACAGGCCCGAGACACCATATATTTT.

This clone has only a few counts. This chain joins TRBV7-1 and TRBJ1-1; possible D gene TRBD1, 5 bases. TRBV7-1 belongs to the ORF category, with a function that is uncertain. The ends were cut back, 6 bases at V and 1 base at J, with 9 bases in the middle. The CDR3 sequence is 13 residues long. The CDR3 DNA follows: TGTGCCAGCAGTGAGGGGCCGAACACTGAAGCTTTCTTT. Protein: CASSEGPNTEAFF.

The chain employs TRBV18 and TRBJ1-3, with 9 bases aligning to TRBD1. V shed 3 bases, J shed 0 bases, and the junction held 12 bases outside the gene matches. The CDR3 runs to 19 residues. Germline assignment: CDR1 KGHSH and CDR2 LQKENI. The CDR3 nucleotides read TGTGCCAGCTCACCGATTACAGGGGGCGGCGGCTACTCTGGAAACACCATATATTTT. Translated, it gives CASSPITGGGGYSGNTIYF.

Here the CDR3 reads CASSLDGDSFYEQYF. CDR3 DNA sequence: TGCGCCAGCAGCTTGGACGGGGACAGTTTCTACGAGCAGTACTTC. V and J are TRBV5-1 and TRBJ2-7; 7 nucleotides align to TRBD1. CDR3 length: 15 residues. Germline CDR1 and CDR2: SGHRS and YFSETQ. With V trimmed by 0 bases and J by 3 bases, 6 bases remained unmatched.

The chain combines TRBV6-8 with TRBJ2-7; D possibly uses TRBD1 or TRBD2 (5 bases each). Per germline, CDR1 MNHGY and CDR2 SAAAGT. CDR3 length: 12 amino acids. Deletions cut 5 bases from V and 2 bases from J, with 7 bases between. The CDR3: CASSRDAYEQYF. The CDR3 DNA reads TGTGCCAGCAGTCGGGACGCCTACGAGCAGTACTTC.

The rearrangement joins TRBV7-6 to TRBJ2-1, with 14 bases identical to TRBD2. The CDR3 sequence is 15 residues long. Germline CDR1 and CDR2: SGHVS and FNYEAQ. J was trimmed by 11 bases and V by 5 bases; bases with no gene match: 8. CDR3 region: CASSTPGLAGVKQFF. CDR3 nucleotide sequence: TGTGCCAGCAGCACTCCGGGACTAGCGGGAGTAAAGCAGTTCTTC.

The CDR3 here is CASSSGQGREKLFF. CDR3 in DNA: TGCGCCAGCAGCTCAGGACAGGGACGTGAAAAACTGTTTTTT. V is TRBV5-1 and J is TRBJ1-4; 8 bases line up with TRBD1. CDR3 length equals 14 residues. Losses at the gene ends were 3 bases for V and 7 bases for J; bases not matched to a gene: 5. In germline, CDR1 is SGHRS, CDR2 YFSETQ.